A single sample gave rise to the 26 T cell receptor beta chains below, sequenced in a study of blood T cells in healthy people across ages. Then a second PCR, running roughly 7 to 11 cycles, was carried out with a sample-barcoded 5' primer and a J-beta primer mix. One entry per CDR3 protein results from TCRdb running MiXCR on the 5' RACE reads. This table has 500,000 to 700,000 distinct CDR3 sequences, roughly 30% appearing once. Sequenced: blood. These receptors were obtained from a woman at least 80 years old in good health.

V is TRBV5-1 and J is TRBJ2-3; D is possibly TRBD2 (6 bases). CDR3 length: 15 residues. V lost 7 bases and J 0 bases, leaving 15 bases between the germline ends. Germline CDR1 SGHRS, CDR2 YFSETQ. The CDR3 here is CASRHTGDSTDTQYF. CDR3 in DNA: TGCGCCAGCCGCCATACGGGGGATAGCACAGATACGCAGTATTTT.

This clonotype has just one count. The chain joins TRBV9 to TRBJ2-1; 14 nucleotides agree with TRBD2. The V gene's germline CDR1 is SGDLS and CDR2 YYNGEE. The CDR3 has 19 amino acids. The J segment lost 4 bases and the V segment lost 3 bases, leaving 12 bases of the junction unmatched. As DNA, the CDR3 is TGTGCCAGCAGCGGGGGACTAGCGGGAGTTACGAACCGGTACAATGAGCAGTTCTTC. It is translated as CASSGGLAGVTNRYNEQFF.

J is TRBJ2-5 and V is TRBV5-1, with a tentative D call TRBD1 (6 bases). Deletions cut 4 bases from V and 4 bases from J, with 17 bases between. The CDR3 sequence is 15 residues long. CDR1 SGHRS and CDR2 YFSETQ come from the germline V gene. CDR3 nucleotide sequence: TGCGCCAGCAGCCCCGTGGGGACCAGGGGAGAGACCCAGTACTTC. The encoded protein is CASSPVGTRGETQYF.

The chain links TRBV9 to TRBJ2-6; the D is unclear. Germline V gene data show CDR1 as SGDLS and CDR2 as YYNGEE. V lost 1 base and J lost 7, with 15 bases in between. The CDR3 extends over 16 amino acids. CDR3 DNA sequence: TGTGCCAGCAGCGTAAGTGCAACTCTCGCCGCCAACGTCCTGACTTTC. This sequence encodes CASSVSATLAANVLTF.

This clonotype came up a few times. This may be a read error: a much more frequent sequence differs by one nucleotide. This chain uses TRBV20-1 with TRBJ2-3; 9 bases agree with TRBD2. Germline CDR1 reads DFQATT; CDR2 reads SNEGSKA (reference sequence). The CDR3 has 15 residues. CDR3 protein: CGASRGTSITDTQYF. The CDR3 region has the DNA TGCGGTGCTAGTCGCGGGACTAGCATAACAGATACGCAGTATTTT.

In its sample, this clonotype was seen many times. The V gene is TRBV24-1, the J gene TRBJ2-3; TRBD2 agrees at 7 bases. Germline assignment: CDR1 KGHDR and CDR2 SFDVKD. The CDR3 spans 16 residues. Losses at the gene ends were 4 bases for V and 1 base for J; bases not matched to a gene: 7. The CDR3 DNA is TGTGCCACCAGTGACCGGGGGGTTACTGGCACAGATACGCAGTATTTT. Amino acids: CATSDRGVTGTDTQYF.

This clonotype was seen only a few times. The rearrangement joins TRBV27 to TRBJ1-4; D call uncertain. V was clipped by 6 bases and J by 0 bases, with 11 bases between them. The germline CDR1 and CDR2 sequences are MNHEY and SMNVEV (reference sequence). CDR3 length: 15 residues. The CDR3 loop reads CASSAVGSTNEKLFF. CDR3 DNA: TGTGCCAGCAGCGCGGTGGGATCAACTAATGAAAAACTGTTTTTT.

This clonotype came up many times. The chain joins TRBV7-9 to TRBJ2-7; D is possibly TRBD1 or TRBD2 (5 bases each). CDR3 length: 17 amino acids. CDR1 is SEHNR and CDR2 is FQNEAQ in the germline V gene (reference sequence). V gave up 2 bases and J gave up 3 bases, with 20 bases separating them. Here the CDR3 reads CASSLLGRSGPLYEQYF. For the CDR3, the DNA is TGTGCCAGCAGCTTACTGGGACGGTCGGGACCCCTCTACGAGCAGTACTTC.

This clonotype showed up just once. Its ends do not fully match the called genes, so a read error is possible. The chain carries TRBV7-9 and TRBJ2-3, with D tentatively TRBD1 (6 bases). This CDR3 has 15 residues. Germline V gene sequence: CDR1 SEHNR, CDR2 FQNEAQ (reference sequence). CDR3 coding DNA: TGCGCCAGCAGCTTCTCAGGGGCGCTGACAGATACGCAGTATTTT. Protein: CASSFSGALTDTQYF.

As to this clonotype: Since a much larger clone is just one base distant, this may be a read error. This chain joins TRBV20-1 and TRBJ1-2; D gene uncertain. The ends were cut back, 0 bases at V and 3 bases at J, with 2 bases in the middle. The CDR3 extends over 11 amino acids. Looked up from germline, CDR1 is DFQATT and CDR2 is SNEGSKA (reference sequence). The CDR3 DNA follows: TGCAGTGCTAGAGATGACTATGGCTACACCTTC. Amino acid sequence: CSARDDYGYTF.

Remarks on this clonotype: Being one base from a much bigger clone, this may be a read error. The genes are TRBV20-1 and TRBJ2-6; D may be TRBD1 or TRBD2 (5 bases each). This CDR3 contains 12 residues. Germline V gene data show CDR1 as DFQATT and CDR2 as SNEGSKA (reference sequence). This CDR3 is CSARTGANVRTF. DNA for the CDR3: TGCAGTGCAAGGACCGGGGCCAACGTCCGGACTTTC.

In this sample, this clonotype turned up many times. The chain couples TRBV27 to TRBJ2-1; D assignment may be TRBD1 or TRBD2 (6 bases each). CDR1 is MNHEY and CDR2 is SMNVEV in the germline V gene (reference sequence). The CDR3 has 15 residues. The V end was cut by 5 bases, the J end by 1 base, with 12 bases between. CDR3 protein: CASSRGTRSYNEQFF. CDR3 DNA: TGTGCCAGCAGTCGGGGGACAAGGTCCTACAATGAGCAGTTCTTC.

The V call is TRBV7-6, the J call TRBJ2-5; TRBD2 matches at 7 bases. CDR1 and CDR2 (germline): SGHVS, FNYEAQ. This CDR3 region has 17 residues. J gave up 11 bases and V 3 bases, and 21 bases lay outside the gene matches. CDR3 in amino acids: CASSFRSGVDSYNEQYF. For the CDR3, the DNA is TGTGCCAGCAGCTTTCGAAGCGGGGTCGACTCCTACAATGAGCAGTACTTC.

Regarding this clonotype: One end of the junction is discordant with germline, which a read error may explain. The J gene is TRBJ2-5, the V gene TRBV10-3; a possible D gene is TRBD1 (6 bases). The CDR3 is 16 amino acids. The germline CDR1 and CDR2 sequences are ENHRY and SYGVKD. CDR3 amino acids: CAVSERKGVPADEQYF. In DNA, the CDR3 is TGTGCCGTCAGTGAGCGAAAGGGGGTACCGGCGGATGAGCAGTACTTC.

CDR3 sequence reads: CASSLLSGLAGTGELFF. In DNA form, the CDR3 reads TGCGCCAGCAGCTTGTTGTCGGGACTAGCCGGGACCGGGGAGCTGTTTTTT. V usage is TRBV5-1 and J usage is TRBJ2-2; 9 bases are shared with TRBD2. The CDR3 loop spans 17 amino acids. V lost 1 base to trimming and J lost 5 bases; unmatched junction nucleotides: 9. Germline V gene lookup returns CDR1 SGHRS and CDR2 YFSETQ. The complete variable domain, with remaining parts taken from reference TRBV5-1 and TRBJ2-2, reads KAGVTQTPRYLIKTRGQQVTLSCSPISGHRSVSWYQQTPGQGLQFLFEYFSETQRNKGNFPGRFSGRQFSNSRSEMNVSTLELGDSALYLCASSLLSGLAGTGELFFGEGSRLTVL.

The V and J genes are TRBV18 and TRBJ1-2; no clear D gene. V was trimmed by 2 bases and J by 8 bases, leaving 9 bases between them. Per germline, CDR1 KGHSH and CDR2 LQKENI. This CDR3 region has 12 residues. The CDR3 bases are TGTGCCAGCTCACCAGACATTGTCGGCTACACCTTC. This translates into CASSPDIVGYTF.

This clonotype was counted at least ten times. The chain has TRBV12-3 or TRBV12-4 and TRBJ2-7; D gene uncertain. Trimming pared 5 bases from V and 0 bases from J, leaving 11 bases between. This CDR3 spans 14 amino acids. The CDR3 reads CASSPGRSSYEQYF. The CDR3 bases are TGTGCCAGCAGTCCAGGACGGAGCTCCTACGAGCAGTACTTC.

This clonotype was counted ten times or more. V is TRBV2 and J is TRBJ2-3, with D perhaps matching TRBD2 (6 bases). The V gene's germline CDR1 is SNHLY and CDR2 FYNNEI. V was trimmed by 1 base and J by 2 bases, leaving 13 bases between them. This CDR3 has 16 amino acids. In nucleotides, the CDR3 is TGTGCCAGCAGTGAAGATTGGGGACTTAACACAGATACGCAGTATTTT. This sequence encodes CASSEDWGLNTDTQYF.

This chain links TRBV2 with TRBJ2-5; TRBD2 matches 13 bases. The CDR3 sequence is 14 residues long. Unmatched junction bases numbered 11, after V lost 8 bases and J lost 11 bases. CDR1 is SNHLY and CDR2 is FYNNEI in the germline V gene. CDR3 region: CASSTSGGSNGQYF. The DNA for the CDR3 is TGTGCCAGCTCGACTAGCGGGGGGTCAAATGGGCAGTACTTC. Complete variable domain (other parts from reference TRBV2 and TRBJ2-5): EPEVTQTPSHQVTQMGQEVILRCVPISNHLYFYWYRQILGQKVEFLVSFYNNEISEKSEIFDDQFSVERPDGSNFTLKIRSTKLEDSAMYFCASSTSGGSNGQYFGPGTRLLVL.

V and J are TRBV5-1 and TRBJ2-1; D is undetermined. Germline-derived CDR1 and CDR2 are SGHRS and YFSETQ. Trimming took 7 bases from V and 8 from J, leaving 10 bases between them. This CDR3 is built from 11 residues. The CDR3 coding sequence is TGCGCCAGCCCGATGGTCCATGAGCAGTTCTTC. Its protein is CASPMVHEQFF.

A note on this clonotype: This may come from a read error, since a much larger clone is one base off. The rearrangement uses TRBV6-2 or TRBV6-3 and TRBJ2-7; unclear D gene. The length of the CDR3 is 13 residues. CDR1 MNHEY and CDR2 SVGEGT come from the germline V gene. The CDR3 bases are TGTGCCAGCGGTTATACGCTCTCCTACGAGCAGTACTTC. This gives the protein CASGYTLSYEQYF.

This clonotype was picked up many times. The chain has TRBV12-3 or TRBV12-4 and TRBJ2-3; the D is unclear. V lost 7 bases and J 2 bases, leaving 19 bases between the germline ends. CDR3 length: 16 amino acids. DNA of the CDR3: TGTGCCAGCACCCCAGGCCACAGTCAGACCACAGATACGCAGTATTTT. It is translated as CASTPGHSQTTDTQYF.

This clonotype has a count of ten or more. V and J are TRBV7-3 and TRBJ2-1; no clear D. This CDR3 comprises 15 residues. Trimming took off 5 bases at V and 5 bases at J, with 16 bases between the two ends. Germline V gene data show CDR1 as SGHTA and CDR2 as FQGTGA. The DNA of the CDR3 is TGTGCCAGCAGCCCCCTAAGTGGGTTACACAATGAGCAGTTCTTC. Residues: CASSPLSGLHNEQFF.

This clonotype came up many times. A junction boundary mismatches the germline segment, possibly from a read error. The J gene is TRBJ1-5, the V gene TRBV12-3 or TRBV12-4; TRBD1 matches at 12 bases. The CDR3 contains 16 residues. CDR3 DNA sequence: TGTGCCAGCAGGATCGGGGGGACAGGGGGCAACCAGCCCCAGCATTTT. This translates into CASRIGGTGGNQPQHF.

The table lists this clonotype with many counts. This chain joins TRBV12-3 or TRBV12-4 and TRBJ2-7; 8 nucleotides align to TRBD1. V lost 4 bases to trimming and J lost 1 base; unmatched junction nucleotides: 6. The CDR3 loop spans 15 amino acids. This chain's CDR3 is CASSYQGASSYEQYF. Written as DNA, the CDR3 is TGTGCCAGCAGTTACCAGGGGGCCTCATCCTACGAGCAGTACTTC.

This clonotype was counted many times. J is TRBJ1-2 and V is TRBV20-1, with 8 bases identical to TRBD1. This CDR3 is built from 15 residues. The germline V gene encodes CDR1 DFQATT and CDR2 SNEGSKA (reference sequence). The junction had 11 bases not matched to a gene; V was cut back by 3 bases and J by 5 bases. CDR3: CSASRGQGGEYGYTF. In DNA form, the CDR3 reads TGCAGTGCTAGCCGAGGACAGGGAGGGGAATATGGCTACACCTTC.